This T cell receptor (beta chain) originates from a study of blood T cell repertoires in COVID-19. J was trimmed by 5 bases and V by 1 base; bases with no gene match: 6. CDR1 is MNHNS, CDR2 SASEGT, per germline. This CDR3 comprises 15 residues. Grouping used clinical history reported by participants in a survey and questionnaire. Per the original data handling: Reference gene primer amplification gave nucleated cell count estimates. Only in-frame clones appear in the TCRdb table, and some are missing; sequencing was by immunoSEQ multiplex PCR. The DNA was the basis for D and trimming; V, J and clone size are from that table. The sample lists roughly 150,000 clones, roughly 80% occurring once.

This TCR came from a middle-aged woman with acute COVID-19. This rearrangement joins TRBV6-1 to TRBJ2-5, with 8 bases matching TRBD1. The sample was PBMCs or T cells enriched from blood (not recorded which). The CDR3 here is CASSEVAGGRETQYF. CDR3 in DNA: TGTGCCAGCAGTGAAGTGGCAGGGGGCCGGGAGACCCAGTACTTC.